A selection of T cell receptor beta chains follows, all from one sample in a study of cytomegalovirus exposure and HLA in healthy donors. Clones were read by immunoSEQ multiplex PCR, and TCRdb kept only the in-frame ones, dropping some. The table shows some 150,000 clones, with 80% to 85% occurring only once. Input material: PBMCs. The receptors come from a woman between 18 and 29 years old in good health and CMV-seronegative. Both conserved end residues are part of each CDR3. A D gene is named only where the DNA matches it firmly. Part of the rows lack a size; the others show once, few, many or a class for expanded clones.

v_call: TRBV5-4; j_call: TRBJ1-1; clone_size: few; d_call: TRBD1; cdr3_nt: TGTGCCAGCAGCTTTCCACCGGGACAGGGTACTGAAGCTTTCTTT; cdr3_aa: CASSFPPGQGTEAFF
v_call: TRBV11-2; j_call: TRBJ2-1; clone_size: NA; d_call: NA; cdr3_nt: TGTGCCAGCAGCCCCCGGGCAGGAGGGATGCTCCCTGAGCAGTTCTTC; cdr3_aa: CASSPRAGGMLPEQFF
v_call: TRBV11-2; j_call: TRBJ2-5; clone_size: NA; d_call: TRBD2; cdr3_nt: TGTGCCAGCAGCCTCAGAGGGCGGGGGGGCCTGCGGGAGACCCAGTACTTC; cdr3_aa: CASSLRGRGGLRETQYF
v_call: TRBV4-1; j_call: TRBJ2-5; clone_size: NA; d_call: TRBD1; cdr3_nt: TGCGCCAGCAGCCACCCGATGTCTCGACAGGGGCCGGAGACCCAGTACTTC; cdr3_aa: CASSHPMSRQGPETQYF
v_call: TRBV10-1; j_call: TRBJ1-1; clone_size: NA; d_call: TRBD1; cdr3_nt: TGCGCCAGCAGACAGGGGGGATCCACTGAAGCTTTCTTT; cdr3_aa: CASRQGGSTEAFF
v_call: TRBV9; j_call: TRBJ1-4; clone_size: NA; d_call: NA; cdr3_nt: TGTGCCAGCAGCGTCTCCAGGGAACCCGAAAAACTGTTTTTT; cdr3_aa: CASSVSREPEKLFF
v_call: TRBV4-2; j_call: TRBJ2-2; clone_size: NA; d_call: NA; cdr3_nt: TGTGCCAGCAGCCAAGTACAGGGTGGGACCGGGGAGCTGTTTTTT; cdr3_aa: CASSQVQGGTGELFF
v_call: TRBV6-1; j_call: TRBJ2-1; clone_size: NA; d_call: NA; cdr3_nt: TGTGCCAGCAGCGGTAGAGGCCCCTTATCGCGTGAGCAGTTCTTC; cdr3_aa: CASSGRGPLSREQFF
v_call: TRBV11-3; j_call: TRBJ2-4; clone_size: NA; d_call: TRBD1; cdr3_nt: TGTGCCAGCAGCTCCAGGACAGGGGGAGAAAACATTCAGTACTTC; cdr3_aa: CASSSRTGGENIQYF
v_call: TRBV29-1; j_call: TRBJ1-1; clone_size: NA; d_call: TRBD1; cdr3_nt: TGCAGCGTAGACCCGGGACAGGGGAGGGGCACTGAAGCTTTCTTT; cdr3_aa: CSVDPGQGRGTEAFF
v_call: TRBV2; j_call: TRBJ1-2; clone_size: NA; d_call: TRBD1; cdr3_nt: TGTGCCAGCACCCGAGCTTCCACAGGGGGCGCGATAGACTATGGCTACACCTTC; cdr3_aa: CASTRASTGGAIDYGYTF
v_call: TRBV10-3; j_call: TRBJ2-3; clone_size: NA; d_call: TRBD2; cdr3_nt: TGTGCCAGCAGTGAAGCTAGCGGGGGGGCAGATACGCAGTATTTT; cdr3_aa: CASSEASGGADTQYF
v_call: TRBV6-1; j_call: TRBJ2-1; clone_size: NA; d_call: NA; cdr3_nt: TGTGCCAGCAGGGCGGGGTTATACAATGAGCAGTTCTTC; cdr3_aa: CASRAGLYNEQFF
v_call: TRBV5-5; j_call: TRBJ1-5; clone_size: NA; d_call: TRBD1; cdr3_nt: TGTGCCAGCAGCTTGACAGGGGGCAATCAGCCCCAGCATTTT; cdr3_aa: CASSLTGGNQPQHF
v_call: TRBV11-1; j_call: TRBJ2-7; clone_size: NA; d_call: TRBD1; cdr3_nt: TGTGCCAGCAGCCCGAGTGAAGGACAGGGATTTGACGAGCAGTACTTC; cdr3_aa: CASSPSEGQGFDEQYF
v_call: TRBV19; j_call: TRBJ1-3; clone_size: NA; d_call: NA; cdr3_nt: TGTGCCAGTACCCTCATAGTGGACAGCTCGGCAGGAAACACCATATATTTT; cdr3_aa: CASTLIVDSSAGNTIYF
v_call: TRBV6-1; j_call: TRBJ1-2; clone_size: NA; d_call: TRBD1; cdr3_nt: TGTGCCAGCAGTGAAGCGCTAGGGACAGGGGGCGATGGCTACACCTTC; cdr3_aa: CASSEALGTGGDGYTF
v_call: TRBV4-1; j_call: TRBJ2-5; clone_size: NA; d_call: NA; cdr3_nt: TGCGCCAGCAGCCAGGGGCTGGGGTTAAGTTCAGAGACCCAGTACTTC; cdr3_aa: CASSQGLGLSSETQYF
v_call: TRBV6-5; j_call: TRBJ2-3; clone_size: NA; d_call: NA; cdr3_nt: TGTGCCAGCAGGGGCGGGCACCCAGATACGCAGTATTTT; cdr3_aa: CASRGGHPDTQYF
v_call: TRBV11-3; j_call: TRBJ1-2; clone_size: NA; d_call: NA; cdr3_nt: TGTGCCAGCAGCTTAGATGGGCAGGGGAACTACACCTTC; cdr3_aa: CASSLDGQGNYTF
v_call: TRBV10-1; j_call: TRBJ2-1; clone_size: NA; d_call: TRBD2; cdr3_nt: TGCGCCAGCAGTGAGGCCGGACTAGCGGGATACAATGAGCAGTTCTTC; cdr3_aa: CASSEAGLAGYNEQFF
v_call: TRBV5-1; j_call: TRBJ1-1; clone_size: few; d_call: NA; cdr3_nt: TGCGCCAGCAGCCCAAGACAGGTGCACACTGAAGCTTTCTTT; cdr3_aa: CASSPRQVHTEAFF
v_call: TRBV2; j_call: TRBJ1-3; clone_size: once; d_call: NA; cdr3_nt: TGTGCCAGCCGGGAGGGAAACACCATATATTTT; cdr3_aa: CASREGNTIYF
v_call: TRBV7-2; j_call: TRBJ1-5; clone_size: NA; d_call: NA; cdr3_nt: TGTGCCAGCAGCTTTAAGGGGAATCAGCCCCAGCATTTT; cdr3_aa: CASSFKGNQPQHF
v_call: TRBV28; j_call: TRBJ1-6; clone_size: NA; d_call: NA; cdr3_nt: TGTGCCAGCAGTCCTCCCTCAGGGCCCCTCCGATACCACTTT; cdr3_aa: CASSPPSGPLRYHF
v_call: TRBV11-2; j_call: TRBJ2-7; clone_size: NA; d_call: NA; cdr3_nt: TGTGCCAGCAGCGAGAAACCTACCTCCTACGAGCAGTACTTC; cdr3_aa: CASSEKPTSYEQYF
v_call: TRBV6-6; j_call: TRBJ1-5; clone_size: NA; d_call: NA; cdr3_nt: TGTGCCAGCAGTTGGGGGGGGGAGCGCAATCAGCCCCAGCATTTT; cdr3_aa: CASSWGGERNQPQHF
v_call: TRBV11-2; j_call: TRBJ1-5; clone_size: NA; d_call: TRBD1; cdr3_nt: TGTGCCAGCAGCGCAGACAGGGGCAATCAGCCCCAGCATTTT; cdr3_aa: CASSADRGNQPQHF
v_call: TRBV7-9; j_call: TRBJ1-3; clone_size: NA; d_call: NA; cdr3_nt: TGTGCCAGCAGCTCCCCTCGGGGTAGGGCCCTAAGTGGAAACACCATATATTTT; cdr3_aa: CASSSPRGRALSGNTIYF
v_call: TRBV28; j_call: TRBJ1-1; clone_size: NA; d_call: TRBD1; cdr3_nt: TGTGCCAGCAGTACGGACAGGGCCTTGAACACTGAAGCTTTCTTT; cdr3_aa: CASSTDRALNTEAFF
v_call: TRBV28; j_call: TRBJ1-6; clone_size: NA; d_call: NA; cdr3_nt: TGTGCCAGCAGTTTGATTGGGGAGGGCTATTACAATTCACCCCTCCACTTT; cdr3_aa: CASSLIGEGYYNSPLHF
v_call: TRBV29-1; j_call: TRBJ2-5; clone_size: NA; d_call: TRBD2; cdr3_nt: TGCAGCGTAGAAGACGGACTAGCTTTAGGGACCCAGTACTTC; cdr3_aa: CSVEDGLALGTQYF
v_call: TRBV14; j_call: TRBJ1-1; clone_size: NA; d_call: TRBD1; cdr3_nt: TGTGCCAGCAGTGGACAGGGTAACACTGAAGCTTTCTTT; cdr3_aa: CASSGQGNTEAFF
v_call: TRBV18; j_call: TRBJ2-3; clone_size: NA; d_call: NA; cdr3_nt: TGTGCCAGCTCGCCAAACAGGGTTACAGATACGCAGTATTTT; cdr3_aa: CASSPNRVTDTQYF
v_call: TRBV4-1; j_call: TRBJ1-5; clone_size: NA; d_call: NA; cdr3_nt: TGCGCCAGCAGCCTTAACTATAACAGGGACAATCAGCCCCAGCATTTT; cdr3_aa: CASSLNYNRDNQPQHF
v_call: TRBV11-3; j_call: TRBJ1-3; clone_size: NA; d_call: NA; cdr3_nt: TGTGCCAGCAGCCGGGGAGGGGGCTCTGGAAACACCATATATTTT; cdr3_aa: CASSRGGGSGNTIYF
v_call: TRBV6-5; j_call: TRBJ2-2; clone_size: NA; d_call: TRBD1; cdr3_nt: TGTGCCAGCAGGCCCGGACAGGGCCGGGGCGGGGAGCTGTTTTTT; cdr3_aa: CASRPGQGRGGELFF
v_call: TRBV7-9; j_call: TRBJ2-2; clone_size: NA; d_call: NA; cdr3_nt: TGTGCCAGCAGCTCTCCGAACACCGGGGAGCTGTTTTTT; cdr3_aa: CASSSPNTGELFF
v_call: TRBV19; j_call: TRBJ1-2; clone_size: once; d_call: NA; cdr3_nt: TGTGCCAGTAGTACTATTCGGCAGGGGAGAGCGTTTGGCTACACCTTC; cdr3_aa: CASSTIRQGRAFGYTF
v_call: TRBV30; j_call: TRBJ1-1; clone_size: once; d_call: NA; cdr3_nt: TGTGCCTGGAAAGAAGGAGTGGGGAGTACCACTGAAGCTTTCTTT; cdr3_aa: CAWKEGVGSTTEAFF
v_call: TRBV6-5; j_call: TRBJ2-7; clone_size: NA; d_call: TRBD1; cdr3_nt: TGTGCCAGCAGTTACGCCCGACAGGGATCCTACGAGCAGTACTTC; cdr3_aa: CASSYARQGSYEQYF
v_call: TRBV29-1; j_call: TRBJ1-4; clone_size: NA; d_call: NA; cdr3_nt: TGCAGCGCACTAATTGAAAAACTGTTTTTT; cdr3_aa: CSALIEKLFF
v_call: TRBV14; j_call: TRBJ2-7; clone_size: few; d_call: TRBD1; cdr3_nt: TGTGCCAGCAGCCCAAACAGGGGATTTTCCTACGAGCAGTACTTC; cdr3_aa: CASSPNRGFSYEQYF
v_call: TRBV6-5; j_call: TRBJ2-1; clone_size: few; d_call: TRBD1; cdr3_nt: TGTGCCAGCAGTTACTCCCTTGACAGGGGGCTGAATGAGCAGTTCTTC; cdr3_aa: CASSYSLDRGLNEQFF
v_call: TRBV18; j_call: TRBJ1-4; clone_size: NA; d_call: TRBD1; cdr3_nt: TGTGCCAGCTCACAAAACAGGGGAAGCACTAATGAAAAACTGTTTTTT; cdr3_aa: CASSQNRGSTNEKLFF
v_call: TRBV7-9; j_call: TRBJ1-2; clone_size: few; d_call: TRBD1; cdr3_nt: TGTGCCAGCAGCTTAAAACCGGGACAGGGTTTTAGTGGCTACACCTTC; cdr3_aa: CASSLKPGQGFSGYTF
v_call: TRBV18; j_call: TRBJ1-5; clone_size: NA; d_call: NA; cdr3_nt: TGTGCCAGCTCCCCCGGGATGGCACTCAATCAGCCCCAGCATTTT; cdr3_aa: CASSPGMALNQPQHF
v_call: TRBV25-1; j_call: TRBJ2-7; clone_size: NA; d_call: NA; cdr3_nt: TGTGCCAGCAGTGACCTACACTACGAGCAGTACTTC; cdr3_aa: CASSDLHYEQYF
v_call: TRBV6-1; j_call: TRBJ1-2; clone_size: NA; d_call: NA; cdr3_nt: TGTGCCAGCAGTGAAGGGGTTGGGACACGACCCTATGGCTACACCTTC; cdr3_aa: CASSEGVGTRPYGYTF
v_call: TRBV27; j_call: TRBJ1-1; clone_size: NA; d_call: TRBD1; cdr3_nt: TGTGCCAGCAGGGACTACAGGGGCGAAGCTTTCTTT; cdr3_aa: CASRDYRGEAFF
v_call: TRBV5-8; j_call: TRBJ2-3; clone_size: few; d_call: NA; cdr3_nt: TGTGCCAGCAGGCTCGGGGGGCTTACTACAGATACGCAGTATTTT; cdr3_aa: CASRLGGLTTDTQYF
v_call: TRBV5-1; j_call: TRBJ1-4; clone_size: NA; d_call: NA; cdr3_nt: TGCGCCAGCAGCTCGGCGGGGGGGATTAATGAAAAACTGTTTTTT; cdr3_aa: CASSSAGGINEKLFF
v_call: TRBV5-1; j_call: TRBJ1-2; clone_size: NA; d_call: TRBD1; cdr3_nt: TGCGCCAGCAGCAACACAGGGGGCGCCAACTATGGCTACACCTTC; cdr3_aa: CASSNTGGANYGYTF
v_call: TRBV14; j_call: TRBJ2-7; clone_size: once; d_call: TRBD2; cdr3_nt: TGTGCCAGCAGCCAAGATCGGGGGGGTCGCGGCGAGCAGTACTTC; cdr3_aa: CASSQDRGGRGEQYF